This TCR beta chain comes out of a study of blood T cell repertoires in COVID-19. Study-wide background: Sites across the United States, Italy and Spain contributed samples from acute and convalescent COVID-19. Sample material is recorded as cDNA or gDNA derived from T cells, B-cell-depleted T cells, or PBMCs.

The V and J ends lost 1 base and 5 bases respectively, with 8 bases between them. The CDR3 is 13 amino acids. Original analysis: How many nucleated cells were present was estimated from reference gene primer amplification. Produced via immunoSEQ multiplex PCR; TCRdb's table is partial and in-frame only. That table supplies the V and J calls and clone size; D and trimming were determined from the DNA. The sample shows almost 200,000 clones, roughly nine tenths of them seen only once. The sample consisted of peripheral blood. The chain carries TRBV12-3 or TRBV12-4 and TRBJ2-5; no clear D gene. The clonotype comes from a woman in her 70s with acute or convalescent COVID-19. Written as DNA, the CDR3 is TGTGCCAGCAGTTTAGTCCCCGGGGAGACCCAGTACTTC. This sequence encodes CASSLVPGETQYF.